This TCR beta chain appears in the sequencing data of a study of blood T cell repertoires in COVID-19. The wider study: From the United States, Italy and Spain came samples of acute and convalescent COVID-19. The cDNA or gDNA used as material had been derived from T cells, B-cell-depleted T cells, or PBMCs.

The CDR3 totals 18 residues. V was pared by 2 bases and J by 1 base, with 6 bases of the junction left unmatched. Germline V gene lookup returns CDR1 MNHEY and CDR2 SMNVEV (reference sequence). TCRdb's table, derived via immunoSEQ multiplex PCR, lists solely in-frame clones and lacks some. Of 200,000 to 250,000 clones in the sample, more than 80% were seen once. The source material was peripheral blood. The TCR was taken from a man aged 25-40 years with COVID-19, enrolled during active disease. The chain couples TRBV27 to TRBJ2-6; 9 nucleotides agree with TRBD1. CDR3 nucleotides: TGTGCCAGCAGTTTACGGACAGGGGCGCTTTCTGGGGCCAACGTCCTGACTTTC. Translating gives CASSLRTGALSGANVLTF.